The 16 T cell receptor beta chains below all came from one sample that was sequenced in a study of cytomegalovirus exposure and HLA in healthy donors. PCR involved 60 Vbeta and 13 Jbeta primers. Here immunoSEQ multiplex PCR was the method, and the copy in TCRdb shows in-frame clones only, minus some. Here the sample spans 160,000 or so clones, roughly 85% being singletons. Sequencing used PBMCs. The source of these receptors is a woman in her fifties or sixties in good health and CMV-seronegative.

The genes are TRBV7-6 and TRBJ1-4; possible D gene TRBD1, 6 bases. The ends were cut back, 4 bases at V and 2 bases at J, with 11 bases in the middle. This CDR3 has 15 amino acids. The germline V gene encodes CDR1 SGHVS and CDR2 FNYEAQ. CDR3: CASSSGTWTNEKLFF. The DNA for the CDR3 is TGTGCCAGCAGCTCTGGGACATGGACTAATGAAAAACTGTTTTTT.

The V gene is TRBV5-1, the J gene TRBJ2-7, with D unresolved. This CDR3 has 12 residues. Trimming left V 4 bases short and J 2 bases short, with 7 bases between. Germline values: CDR1 SGHRS, CDR2 YFSETQ. The CDR3 DNA reads as TGCGCCAGCAGCCTAACTACCTACGAGCAGTACTTC. Encoded protein: CASSLTTYEQYF.

This clone came up a few times. The V and J genes are TRBV27 and TRBJ2-3; 9 nucleotides match TRBD1. Unmatched junction bases numbered 11, after V lost 10 bases and J lost 3 bases. Germline lookup yields CDR1 MNHEY and CDR2 SMNVEV (reference sequence). The CDR3 sequence is 15 residues long. The CDR3 DNA sequence: TGTGCCACCAATACGGGACAGGGACGAACAGATACGCAGTATTTT. It translates to CATNTGQGRTDTQYF.

This rearrangement joins TRBV4-3 to TRBJ2-3; TRBD1 matches 8 bases. The CDR3 contains 17 residues. The ends lost 3 bases at V and 5 bases at J; junction bases unmatched: 13. The V gene's germline CDR1 is LGHNA and CDR2 YSLEER. In nucleotides, the CDR3 is TGCGCCAGCAGCCAGGGGGCAACGGGACAGGCAGGAGATACGCAGTATTTT. This codes for CASSQGATGQAGDTQYF.

This clone was picked up one time. The chain is built from TRBV12-5 and TRBJ1-3; 9 bases map to TRBD1. Germline-derived CDR1 and CDR2 are LGHNT and FRNRAP. V lost 3 bases to trimming and J lost 7 bases; unmatched junction nucleotides: 7. The length of the CDR3 is 15 residues. CDR3 sequence reads: CASGLNRGLRNTIYF. CDR3 nucleotides: TGTGCTAGTGGTTTAAACAGGGGGCTGAGGAACACCATATATTTT.

J is TRBJ1-1 and V is TRBV15, with unresolved D. The CDR3 length is 14 residues. Germline V gives CDR1 LNHNV, CDR2 YYDKDF (reference sequence). Between the trimmed V and J ends, which lost 8 bases and 7 bases, there was a span of 20 bases. CDR3 loop: CATRPLDNSLEAFF. The DNA for the CDR3 is TGTGCCACCCGCCCTCTTGATAACAGCCTTGAAGCTTTCTTT.

The chain uses TRBV10-3 and TRBJ1-3; no firm D call. Deletions cut 3 bases from V and 0 bases from J, with 15 bases between. The CDR3 extends over 17 amino acids. Germline V gene lookup returns CDR1 ENHRY and CDR2 SYGVKD. CDR3 sequence (DNA): TGTGCCATCAGTGAAACCGGTCGGGTGTACTCTGGAAACACCATATATTTT. It is translated as CAISETGRVYSGNTIYF.

This chain uses TRBV28 with TRBJ1-4; possible D gene TRBD1, 6 bases. Trimming took off 6 bases at V and 7 bases at J, with 21 bases between the two ends. Per the germline V gene, CDR1 is MDHEN and CDR2 is SYDVKM. This CDR3 is 16 amino acids long. In DNA form, the CDR3 reads TGTGCCAGCAGCCACCAACGGGGGGCTTCGGGTGAAAAACTGTTTTTT. It yields the protein CASSHQRGASGEKLFF.

This clone has more than one count but fewer than ten. The chain uses TRBV2 and TRBJ1-1; the match to TRBD1 covers 8 bases. Germline loops: CDR1 SNHLY, CDR2 FYNNEI. The CDR3 extends over 14 amino acids. After removal of 5 bases from V and 4 bases from J, the junction contained 6 bases not matched to a gene. The CDR3 here is CASSPTGVGTEAFF. In DNA, the CDR3 is TGTGCCAGCAGTCCGACAGGGGTGGGCACTGAAGCTTTCTTT.

The rearrangement joins TRBV9 to TRBJ1-2; D not certain. Trimming shortened V by 0 bases and J by 4 bases, and 10 bases separated the two germline ends. CDR1 SGDLS and CDR2 YYNGEE come from the germline V gene. The CDR3 covers 14 residues. Here the CDR3 reads CASSVDSPLYGYTF. CDR3 nucleotide sequence: TGTGCCAGCAGCGTAGACTCCCCCCTCTATGGCTACACCTTC.

V is TRBV4-2 and J is TRBJ2-2; D unresolved. Per the germline V gene, CDR1 is LGHNA and CDR2 is YNFKEQ. CDR3 length equals 18 residues. Trimming shortened V by 6 bases and J by 3 bases, and 23 bases separated the two germline ends. This chain's CDR3 is CASRPGGGLPRDTGELFF. The CDR3, as DNA: TGTGCCAGCAGACCCGGCGGCGGCCTCCCCCGTGACACCGGGGAGCTGTTTTTT.

Here the CDR3 reads CASSLGFGRVDSPLHF. DNA for the CDR3: TGTGCCAGCAGCTTAGGTTTCGGGAGGGTAGATTCACCCCTCCACTTT. The chain carries TRBV7-9 and TRBJ1-6; D ambiguous. Trimming removed 1 base from V and 8 bases from J, with 15 bases in between. This CDR3 is 16 amino acids long. Germline V CDR1 and CDR2: SEHNR, FQNEAQ (reference sequence).

V and J are TRBV7-8 and TRBJ2-1; TRBD1 agrees at 10 bases. The CDR3 extends over 16 amino acids. Germline loops: CDR1 SGHVS, CDR2 FQNEAQ. The J segment lost 2 bases and the V segment lost 6 bases, leaving 7 bases of the junction unmatched. The CDR3 sequence: CASRRQGTGAYNEQFF. In nucleotides, the CDR3 is TGTGCCAGCAGACGCCAAGGGACAGGGGCCTACAATGAGCAGTTCTTC. Drawing the rest from reference TRBV7-8 and TRBJ2-1, the complete variable domain is GAGVSQSPRYKVAKRGQDVALRCDPISGHVSLFWYQQALGQGPEFLTYFQNEAQLDKSGLPSDRFFAERPEGSVSTLKIQRTQQEDSAVYLCASRRQGTGAYNEQFFGPGTRLTVL.

V usage is TRBV6-4 and J usage is TRBJ2-3; TRBD2 agrees at 10 bases. V shed 2 bases, J shed 6 bases, and the junction held 5 bases outside the gene matches. CDR3 length: 15 residues. Germline lookup yields CDR1 MRHNA and CDR2 SNTAGT. In DNA, the CDR3 is TGTGCCAGCAGTGACGGAGCGGGAGGGAGGGATACGCAGTATTTT. Translating it yields CASSDGAGGRDTQYF.

The chain links TRBV28 to TRBJ2-7, with no clear D. The CDR3 length is 12 residues. Germline CDR1 MDHEN, CDR2 SYDVKM. The V gene lost 5 bases and the J gene lost 8 bases, with 13 bases spanning the gap. The CDR3 DNA reads TGTGCCAGCAGTCCCGCAGTGGTCCAGCAGTACTTC. Protein product: CASSPAVVQQYF.

DNA for the CDR3: TGTGCCAGCTCACCGAACTTTCCTAGCACAGATACGCAGTATTTT. Amino acids: CASSPNFPSTDTQYF. The V call is TRBV18, the J call TRBJ2-3; D unresolved. CDR1 and CDR2 from the germline V gene are KGHSH and LQKENI. The CDR3 runs 15 residues. V dropped 3 bases and J dropped 0 bases, with 10 bases sitting between them.